The 16 T cell receptor beta chains below were found in one sample sequenced in a study of metastatic and nonmetastatic thyroid tumors (TCRdb year 2020). Libraries were prepared through PCR. The listed sequencing device is Illumina HiSeq 4000. The public sequencing data were trimmed at Q25 with fastp and processed into clonotypes with MiXCR by TCRdb, which kept only in-frame beta chains. The sample records about 59,000 clones, roughly 15% of which are singletons. About 8.4% of the sample belongs to the ten largest clones. No treatment had been received by any patient before thyroid surgery. The sequenced material came from blood. These receptors originate from a male donor with papillary thyroid cancer or a benign thyroid nodule (not recorded which). Some clones in this sample may be carry-over from other donors' samples.

The table lists this clone with many counts. The chain carries TRBV12-3 or TRBV12-4 and TRBJ1-5; unclear D gene. The CDR3 covers 14 residues. The V end was cut by 1 base, the J end by 0 bases, with 4 bases between. The CDR3 is CASSLGGSNQPQHF. CDR3 DNA sequence: TGTGCCAGCAGTTTAGGGGGTAGCAATCAGCCCCAGCATTTT.

This clone was counted at least ten times. The V and J genes are TRBV4-1 and TRBJ2-7; 7 nucleotides align to TRBD2. The CDR3 covers 13 residues. Unmatched junction bases numbered 5, after V lost 4 bases and J lost 5 bases. CDR1 and CDR2 from the germline V gene are MGHRA and YSYEKL. The CDR3 coding sequence is TGCGCCAGCAGCCCAGGACTAGGGAACGAGCAGTACGTC. Translating gives CASSPGLGNEQYV.

This clone was picked up many times. The rearrangement links TRBV4-2 to TRBJ2-5; 8 bases are a match to TRBD2. With 0 bases clipped from V and 7 bases from J, the junction kept 4 bases outside the gene matches. The CDR3 spans 14 residues. CDR1 and CDR2 from the germline V gene are LGHNA and YNFKEQ. In nucleotides, the CDR3 is TGTGCCAGCAGCCAAGATATTCTAGCGGGGACCCAGTACTTC. Protein product: CASSQDILAGTQYF.

In this sample, this clone turned up many times. CDR3 sequence: CSAWTAEPYEQYF. In nucleotides, the CDR3 is TGCAGTGCTTGGACGGCTGAGCCCTACGAGCAGTACTTC. The V and J genes are TRBV20-1 and TRBJ2-7; no definite D call. Trimming took 5 bases from V and 2 from J, leaving 13 bases between them. The CDR3 runs 13 residues. CDR1 and CDR2 from the germline V gene are DFQATT and SNEGSKA (reference sequence).

In the case of this clone: One end of the junction fails to match germline, which may point to a read error. The chain links TRBV27 to TRBJ2-2; D call uncertain. The CDR3 sequence is 18 residues long. Germline V gene sequence: CDR1 MNHEY, CDR2 SMNVEV (reference sequence). The CDR3 DNA reads TGTGCCAGCATTTTATCGTCATTCGGGCCCCGAGATGCCGTGGAGCTGTTTTTT. Its translation is CASILSSFGPRDAVELFF.

This clone was seen only a few times. This may come from a read error, since a much larger clone is one base off. The chain uses TRBV27 and TRBJ2-1; 8 nucleotides match TRBD2. Germline values: CDR1 MNHEY, CDR2 SMNVEV (reference sequence). The CDR3 extends over 16 amino acids. J was trimmed by 6 bases and V by 6 bases; bases with no gene match: 13. The CDR3, as DNA: TGTGCCAGCAGAGCAAATTACTCCGGGACTAGCAATGAGCAGTTCTTC. It codes for CASRANYSGTSNEQFF.

This sequence joins TRBV20-1 and TRBJ2-1; 8 positions agree with TRBD2. V gave up 8 bases and J gave up 7 bases; unmatched junction bases: 10. CDR3 length equals 13 residues. CDR1 and CDR2 (germline): DFQATT, SNEGSKA (reference sequence). CDR3 DNA: TGCAGTTGGGAGGGACTAGACAGTAATGAGCAGTTCTTC. This codes for CSWEGLDSNEQFF.

Comment on this clone: One base away lies a much larger clone, so this may be a sequencing read error. CDR3 nucleotides: TGTGCCAGCAGCTTGGACGGGGAGCTGTTTTTT. Its translation is CASSLDGELFF. The rearrangement joins TRBV7-8 to TRBJ2-2, with D hard to call. Trimming took 3 bases from V and 7 from J, leaving 3 bases between them. Germline loops: CDR1 SGHVS, CDR2 FQNEAQ. The CDR3 covers 11 residues.

This clone was seen ten or more times. This chain connects TRBV20-1 to TRBJ2-1, with 10 bases that match TRBD2. In germline, CDR1 is DFQATT, CDR2 SNEGSKA (reference sequence). J lost 7 bases, V lost 7 bases, and 19 bases had no gene match. The CDR3 has 17 residues. Here the CDR3 DNA reads TGCAGTGAGGAGGGGCCTAAAAGCGGGAGGGCCTTTAATGAGCAGTTCTTC. It encodes CSEEGPKSGRAFNEQFF.

The sample holds many counts of this clone. In DNA form, the CDR3 reads TGTGCCAGCAGCCAACTAGCAGAGGCTCAGCCCCAGCATTTT. Encoded protein: CASSQLAEAQPQHF. The V call is TRBV4-2, the J call TRBJ1-5, with no clear D. V lost 2 bases and J lost 6, with 11 bases in between. The CDR3 consists of 14 residues. Germline V gives CDR1 LGHNA, CDR2 YNFKEQ.

This clone has ten or more counts. The V gene is TRBV5-1, the J gene TRBJ1-1, with 7 positions matching TRBD1. Germline values: CDR1 SGHRS, CDR2 YFSETQ. Losses at the gene ends were 4 bases for V and 4 bases for J; bases not matched to a gene: 4. The CDR3 sequence is 13 residues long. Here the CDR3 reads CASSPKGATEAFF. For the CDR3, the DNA is TGCGCCAGCAGCCCAAAGGGGGCCACTGAAGCTTTCTTT.

This clone was detected many times. V and J are TRBV7-2 and TRBJ1-5; weak D call: TRBD1 (5 bases). The germline CDR1 and CDR2 sequences are SGHTA and FQGNSA. The CDR3 spans 15 residues. The ends were cut back, 1 base at V and 2 bases at J, with 9 bases in the middle. DNA for the CDR3: TGTGCCAGCAGCTTAGTTGTGACAGGCAATCAGCCCCAGCATTTT. Translated: CASSLVVTGNQPQHF.

This sequence joins TRBV6-1 and TRBJ2-1; 15 bases agree with TRBD2. The V gene end was trimmed by 5 bases and the J gene end by 10 bases; junction bases not matched to a gene: 6. CDR1 is MNHNS, CDR2 SASEGT, per germline. The CDR3 has 15 residues. The CDR3 nucleotides are TGTGCCAGCAGTCAGGGACTAGCGGGGGGCCAGGAGCAGTTCTTC. Translation gives CASSQGLAGGQEQFF.

This clone came up many times. This rearrangement joins TRBV4-1 to TRBJ1-1; TRBD1 matches 8 bases. The ends lost 1 base at V and 6 bases at J; junction bases unmatched: 7. Germline CDR1 is MGHRA and CDR2 is YSYEKL. This CDR3 is 15 amino acids long. The CDR3 DNA sequence: TGCGCCAGCAGCCAAGCAGGGGGCGCAAGGGCTGAAGCTTTCTTT. It specifies CASSQAGGARAEAFF.

This clone was seen many times. V is TRBV19 and J is TRBJ2-1; 8 bases are shared with TRBD2. CDR3 length: 15 amino acids. Looked up from germline, CDR1 is LNHDA and CDR2 is SQIVND (reference sequence). Germline trimming cut 0 bases from V and 7 bases from J; bases unmatched to any gene: 5. The CDR3 loop is CASSIDKGTRNEQFF. CDR3 DNA: TGTGCCAGTAGTATAGATAAGGGGACTAGGAATGAGCAGTTCTTC.

This clone came up many times. The J gene is TRBJ2-3, the V gene TRBV20-1; 12 positions match TRBD2. This CDR3 is 15 amino acids long. J was trimmed by 5 bases and V by 2 bases; bases with no gene match: 5. Germline V gives CDR1 DFQATT, CDR2 SNEGSKA (reference sequence). CDR3: CSARRLAGAGDTQYF. In nucleotides, the CDR3 is TGCAGTGCTAGAAGACTAGCGGGAGCAGGAGATACGCAGTATTTT.